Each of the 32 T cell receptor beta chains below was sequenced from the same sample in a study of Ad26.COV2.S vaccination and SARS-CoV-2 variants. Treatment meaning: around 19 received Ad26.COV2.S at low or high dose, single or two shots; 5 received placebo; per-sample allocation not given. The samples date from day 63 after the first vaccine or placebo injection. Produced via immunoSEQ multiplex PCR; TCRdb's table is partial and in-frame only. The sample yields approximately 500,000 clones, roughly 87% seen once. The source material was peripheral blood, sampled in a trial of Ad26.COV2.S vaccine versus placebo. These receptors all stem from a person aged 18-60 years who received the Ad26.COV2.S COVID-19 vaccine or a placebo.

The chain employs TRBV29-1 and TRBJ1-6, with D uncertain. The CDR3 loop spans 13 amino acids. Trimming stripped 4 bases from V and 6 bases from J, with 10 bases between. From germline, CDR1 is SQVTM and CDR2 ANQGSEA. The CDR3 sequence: CSVALRGNSPLHF. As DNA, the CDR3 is TGCAGCGTTGCACTGCGGGGTAATTCACCCCTCCACTTT.

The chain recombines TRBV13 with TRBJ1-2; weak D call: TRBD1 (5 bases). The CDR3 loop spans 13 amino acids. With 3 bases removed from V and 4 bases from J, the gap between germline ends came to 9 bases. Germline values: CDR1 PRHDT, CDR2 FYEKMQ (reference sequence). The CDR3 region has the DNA TGTGCCAGCAGCTTGGGGGGGTCCTATGGCTACACCTTC. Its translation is CASSLGGSYGYTF.

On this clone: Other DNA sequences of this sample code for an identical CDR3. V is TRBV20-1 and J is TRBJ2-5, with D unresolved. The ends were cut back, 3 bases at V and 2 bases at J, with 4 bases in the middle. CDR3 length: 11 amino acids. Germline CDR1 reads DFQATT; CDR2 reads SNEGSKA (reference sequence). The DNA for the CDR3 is TGCAGTGCTAGTTTACAAGAGACCCAGTACTTC. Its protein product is CSASLQETQYF.

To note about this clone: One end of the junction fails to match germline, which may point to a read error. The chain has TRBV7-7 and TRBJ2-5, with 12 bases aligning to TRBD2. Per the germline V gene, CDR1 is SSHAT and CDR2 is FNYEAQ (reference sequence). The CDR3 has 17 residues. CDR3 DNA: TGTGCTAGCAGCTCCTGGACTAGCGGGAACCGCCAAGAGACCCAGTACTTC. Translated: CASSSWTSGNRQETQYF.

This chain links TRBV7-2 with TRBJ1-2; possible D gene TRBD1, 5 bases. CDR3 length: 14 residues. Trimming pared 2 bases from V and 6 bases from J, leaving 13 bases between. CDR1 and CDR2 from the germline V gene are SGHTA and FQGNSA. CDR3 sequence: CASSLRRGADGYTF. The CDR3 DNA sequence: TGTGCCAGCAGCTTACGAAGGGGCGCGGATGGCTACACCTTC.

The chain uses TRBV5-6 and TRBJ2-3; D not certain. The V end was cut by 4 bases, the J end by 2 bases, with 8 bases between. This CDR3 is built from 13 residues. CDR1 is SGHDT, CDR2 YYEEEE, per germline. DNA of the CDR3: TGTGCCAGCAGCGTCACAGCCACAGATACGCAGTATTTT. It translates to CASSVTATDTQYF.

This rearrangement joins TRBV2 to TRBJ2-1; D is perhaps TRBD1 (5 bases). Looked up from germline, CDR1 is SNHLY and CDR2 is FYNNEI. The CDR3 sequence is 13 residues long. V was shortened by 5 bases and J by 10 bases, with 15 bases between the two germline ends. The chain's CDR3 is CASSSPQVREQFF. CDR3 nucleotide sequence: TGTGCCAGCAGTTCACCACAGGTACGAGAGCAGTTCTTC. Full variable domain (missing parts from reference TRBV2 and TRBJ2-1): EPEVTQTPSHQVTQMGQEVILRCVPISNHLYFYWYRQILGQKVEFLVSFYNNEISEKSEIFDDQFSVERPDGSNFTLKIRSTKLEDSAMYFCASSSPQVREQFFGPGTRLTVL.

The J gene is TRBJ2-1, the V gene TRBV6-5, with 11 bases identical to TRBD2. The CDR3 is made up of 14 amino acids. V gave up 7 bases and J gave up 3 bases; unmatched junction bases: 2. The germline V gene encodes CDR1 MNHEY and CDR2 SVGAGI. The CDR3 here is CASIGLAGYNEQFF. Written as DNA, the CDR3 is TGTGCCAGCATAGGACTAGCGGGCTACAATGAGCAGTTCTTC.

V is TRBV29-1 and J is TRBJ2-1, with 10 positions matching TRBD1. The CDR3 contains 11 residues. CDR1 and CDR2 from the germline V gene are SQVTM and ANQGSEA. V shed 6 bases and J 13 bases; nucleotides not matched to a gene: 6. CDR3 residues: CSVKDRGSQFF. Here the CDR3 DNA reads TGCAGCGTCAAGGACAGGGGGAGTCAGTTCTTC.

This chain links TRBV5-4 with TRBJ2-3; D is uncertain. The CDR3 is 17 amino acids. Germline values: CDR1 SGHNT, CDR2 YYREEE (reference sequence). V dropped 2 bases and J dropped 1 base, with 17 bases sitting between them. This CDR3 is CASSLPPGSWGTDTQYF. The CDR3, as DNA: TGTGCCAGCAGCTTACCCCCGGGTTCATGGGGCACAGATACGCAGTATTTT.

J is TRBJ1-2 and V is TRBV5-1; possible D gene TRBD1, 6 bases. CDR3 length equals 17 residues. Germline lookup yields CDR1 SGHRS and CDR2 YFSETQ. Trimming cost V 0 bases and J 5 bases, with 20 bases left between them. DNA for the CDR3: TGCGCCAGCAGCTTGGGGGGACAACATACCACCTCTTATGGCTACACCTTC. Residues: CASSLGGQHTTSYGYTF.

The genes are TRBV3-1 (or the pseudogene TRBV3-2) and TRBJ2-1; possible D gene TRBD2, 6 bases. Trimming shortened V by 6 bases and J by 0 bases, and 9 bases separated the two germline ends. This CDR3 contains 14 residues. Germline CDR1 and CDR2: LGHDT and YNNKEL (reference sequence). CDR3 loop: CASSRGSSYNEQFF. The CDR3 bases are TGTGCCAGCAGTCGGGGGAGCTCCTACAATGAGCAGTTCTTC.

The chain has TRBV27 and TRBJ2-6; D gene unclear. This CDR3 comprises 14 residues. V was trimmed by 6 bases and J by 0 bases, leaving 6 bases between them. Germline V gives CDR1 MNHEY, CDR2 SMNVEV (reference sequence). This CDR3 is CASSELSGANVLTF. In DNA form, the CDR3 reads TGTGCCAGCAGCGAACTCTCTGGGGCCAACGTCCTGACTTTC.

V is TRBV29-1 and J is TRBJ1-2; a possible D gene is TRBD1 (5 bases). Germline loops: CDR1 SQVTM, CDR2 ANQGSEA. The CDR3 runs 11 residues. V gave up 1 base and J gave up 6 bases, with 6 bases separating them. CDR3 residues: CSVEGGDGYTF. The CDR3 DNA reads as TGCAGCGTTGAAGGGGGGGATGGCTACACCTTC.

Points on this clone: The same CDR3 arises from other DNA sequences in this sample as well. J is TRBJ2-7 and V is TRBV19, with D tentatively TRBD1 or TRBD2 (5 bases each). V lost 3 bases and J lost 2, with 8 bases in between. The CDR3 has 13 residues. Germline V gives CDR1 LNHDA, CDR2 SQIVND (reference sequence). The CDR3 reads CASSMRGPYEQYF. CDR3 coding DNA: TGTGCCAGTAGTATGAGGGGACCCTACGAGCAGTACTTC.

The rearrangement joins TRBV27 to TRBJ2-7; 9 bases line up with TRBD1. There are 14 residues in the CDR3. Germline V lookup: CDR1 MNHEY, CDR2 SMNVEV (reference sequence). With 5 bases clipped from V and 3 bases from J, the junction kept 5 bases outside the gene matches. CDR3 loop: CASSGGTGYYEQYF. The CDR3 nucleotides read TGTGCCAGCAGTGGCGGGACAGGGTACTACGAGCAGTACTTC.

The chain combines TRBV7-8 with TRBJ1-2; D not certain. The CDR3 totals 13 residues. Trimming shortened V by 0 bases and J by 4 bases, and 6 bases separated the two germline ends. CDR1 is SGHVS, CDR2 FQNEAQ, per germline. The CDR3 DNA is TGTGCCAGCAGCTTAGCCGGGTCCTATGGCTACACCTTC. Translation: CASSLAGSYGYTF.

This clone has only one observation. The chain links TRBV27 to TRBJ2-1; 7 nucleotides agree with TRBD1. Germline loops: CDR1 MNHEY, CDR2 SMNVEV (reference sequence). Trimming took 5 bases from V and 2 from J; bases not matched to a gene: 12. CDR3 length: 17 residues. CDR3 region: CASSPRTGLPTYNEQFF. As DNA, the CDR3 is TGTGCCAGCAGTCCGAGGACAGGTTTACCAACCTACAATGAGCAGTTCTTC.

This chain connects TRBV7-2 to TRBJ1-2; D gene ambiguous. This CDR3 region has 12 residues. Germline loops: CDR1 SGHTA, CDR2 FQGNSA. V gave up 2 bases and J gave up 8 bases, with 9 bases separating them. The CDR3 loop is CASSLSAGGYTF. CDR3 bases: TGTGCCAGCAGCTTATCGGCCGGAGGCTACACCTTC.

DNA for the CDR3: TGCGCCAGCAGCGCACGGATGAGGAGGACCGGGGAGCTGTTTTTT. It encodes CASSARMRRTGELFF. V is TRBV5-1 and J is TRBJ2-2; perhaps TRBD2 as D (5 bases). Germline loops: CDR1 SGHRS, CDR2 YFSETQ. Trimming removed 4 bases from V and 5 bases from J, with 15 bases in between. The CDR3 has 15 residues.

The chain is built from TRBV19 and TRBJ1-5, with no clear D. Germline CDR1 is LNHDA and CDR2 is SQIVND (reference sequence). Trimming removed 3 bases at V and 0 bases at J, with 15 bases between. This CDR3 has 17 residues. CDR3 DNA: TGTGCCAGTAGTATCCTTGGGCCAGACTATAGCAATCAGCCCCAGCATTTT. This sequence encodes CASSILGPDYSNQPQHF.

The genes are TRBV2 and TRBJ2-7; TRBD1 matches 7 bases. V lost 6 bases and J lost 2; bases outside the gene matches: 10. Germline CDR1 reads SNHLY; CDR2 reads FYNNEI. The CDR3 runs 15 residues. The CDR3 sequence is CASRERTGGPYEQYF. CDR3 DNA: TGTGCCAGCAGGGAACGGACAGGCGGGCCCTACGAGCAGTACTTC.

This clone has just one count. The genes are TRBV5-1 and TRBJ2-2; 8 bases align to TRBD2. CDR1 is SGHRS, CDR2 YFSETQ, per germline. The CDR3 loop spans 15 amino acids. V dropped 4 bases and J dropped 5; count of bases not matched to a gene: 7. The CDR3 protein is CASSPTSGITGELFF. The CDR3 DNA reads TGCGCCAGCAGCCCCACTAGCGGAATTACCGGGGAGCTGTTTTTT.

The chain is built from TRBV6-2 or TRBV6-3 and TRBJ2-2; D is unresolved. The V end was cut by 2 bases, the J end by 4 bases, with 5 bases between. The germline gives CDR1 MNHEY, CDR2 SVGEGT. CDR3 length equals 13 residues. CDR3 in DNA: TGTGCCAGCAGTTACGGTGGCACCGGGGAGCTGTTTTTT. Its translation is CASSYGGTGELFF.

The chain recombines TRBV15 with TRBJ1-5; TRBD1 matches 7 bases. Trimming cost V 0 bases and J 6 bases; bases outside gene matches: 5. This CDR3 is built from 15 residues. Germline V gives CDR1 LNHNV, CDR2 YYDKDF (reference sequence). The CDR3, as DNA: TGTGCCACCAGCAGAGATCCCAGGGGGGTTCAGCCCCAGCATTTT. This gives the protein CATSRDPRGVQPQHF.

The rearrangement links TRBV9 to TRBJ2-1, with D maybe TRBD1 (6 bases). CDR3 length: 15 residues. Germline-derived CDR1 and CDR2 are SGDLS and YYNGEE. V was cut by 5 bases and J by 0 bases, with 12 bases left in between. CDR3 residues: CASSPRGSSYNEQFF. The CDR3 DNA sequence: TGTGCCAGCAGTCCAAGGGGGAGCTCCTACAATGAGCAGTTCTTC.

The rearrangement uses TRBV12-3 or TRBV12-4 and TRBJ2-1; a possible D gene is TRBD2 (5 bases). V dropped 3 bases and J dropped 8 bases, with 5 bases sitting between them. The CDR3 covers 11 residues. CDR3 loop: CASSLRDEQFF. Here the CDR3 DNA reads TGTGCCAGCAGTTTGCGGGATGAGCAGTTCTTC.

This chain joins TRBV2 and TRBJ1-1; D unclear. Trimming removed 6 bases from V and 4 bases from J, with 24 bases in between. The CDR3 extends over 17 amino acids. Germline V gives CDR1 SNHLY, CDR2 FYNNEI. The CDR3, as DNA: TGTGCCAGCAGGGTCGAGGCCCCGGTGGTGTGGGGCACTGAAGCTTTCTTT. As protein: CASRVEAPVVWGTEAFF.

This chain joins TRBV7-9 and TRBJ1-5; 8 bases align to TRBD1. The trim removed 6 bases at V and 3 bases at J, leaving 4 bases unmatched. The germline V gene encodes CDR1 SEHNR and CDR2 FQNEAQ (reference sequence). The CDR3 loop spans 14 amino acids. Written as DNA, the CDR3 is TGTGCCAGCAGGGCGACAGGGGACAATCAGCCCCAGCATTTT. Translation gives CASRATGDNQPQHF.

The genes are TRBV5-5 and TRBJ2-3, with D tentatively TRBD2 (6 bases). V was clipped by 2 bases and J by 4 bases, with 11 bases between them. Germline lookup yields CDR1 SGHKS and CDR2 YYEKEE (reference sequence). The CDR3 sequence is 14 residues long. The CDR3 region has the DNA TGTGCCAGCAGCTTCTCGGGAGAGGCAGATACGCAGTATTTT. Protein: CASSFSGEADTQYF.

This CDR3 reads CSGTSGAGGAFF. CDR3 nucleotide sequence: TGCAGCGGCACGTCCGGGGCCGGCGGAGCTTTCTTT. This rearrangement joins TRBV29-1 to TRBJ1-1; TRBD1 is a possible D gene (5 bases). Trimming stripped 7 bases from V and 10 bases from J, with 19 bases between. Germline lookup yields CDR1 SQVTM and CDR2 ANQGSEA. The CDR3 extends over 12 amino acids.

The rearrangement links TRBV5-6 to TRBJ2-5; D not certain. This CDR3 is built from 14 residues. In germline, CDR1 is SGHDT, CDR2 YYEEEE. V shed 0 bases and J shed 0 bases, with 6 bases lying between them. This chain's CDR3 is CASSLGLDQETQYF. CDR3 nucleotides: TGTGCCAGCAGCTTGGGTTTAGACCAAGAGACCCAGTACTTC.